This TCR beta chain was documented in a study of OX40 agonist ivuxolimab in advanced cancers. As for the study in general: Across the patients, intravenous ivuxolimab was delivered every 2 weeks at 0.01 to 10 mg/kg. The dose-escalation cohort had hepatocellular carcinoma, melanoma, renal cell or head and neck cancer. Overall study findings and caveats: Part of the nonresponder group also had normalized T-cell clonal expansion that was low.

Patients with autoimmune history or systemic immunosuppression were excluded. Measured with immunoSEQ multiplex PCR; TCRdb has only the in-frame clones, and not every one. The sample lists about 47,000 clones, approximately 90% occurring once. The CDR3 is 15 amino acids. Germline loops: CDR1 SGHNT, CDR2 YYREEE (reference sequence). V lost 1 base, J lost 4 bases, and 13 bases lay in between. Note on this clone: What it binds is not known.

Sequenced material: CD4+ or CD8+ T cells sorted from blood, taken in a trial of the OX40 agonist ivuxolimab. This sequence joins TRBV5-4 and TRBJ2-3; D assignment may be TRBD1 or TRBD2 (5 bases each). The source of this sequence is an adult with an advanced solid tumor such as melanoma, head and neck, liver or kidney cancer. For the CDR3, the DNA is TGTGCCAGCAGCTTGCAGGGAGTGGGGGCAGATACGCAGTATTTT. It codes for CASSLQGVGADTQYF.